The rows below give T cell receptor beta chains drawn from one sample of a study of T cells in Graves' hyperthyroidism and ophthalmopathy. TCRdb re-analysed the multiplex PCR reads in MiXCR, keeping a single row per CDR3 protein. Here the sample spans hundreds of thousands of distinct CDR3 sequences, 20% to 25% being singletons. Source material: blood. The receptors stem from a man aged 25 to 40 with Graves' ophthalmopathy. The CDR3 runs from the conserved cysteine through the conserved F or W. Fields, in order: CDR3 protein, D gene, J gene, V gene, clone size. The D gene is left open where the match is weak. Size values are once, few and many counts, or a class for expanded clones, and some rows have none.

CDR3 protein: CASSPPGQGFYNEQFF
D gene: TRBD1
J gene: TRBJ2-1
V gene: TRBV18
clone size: few

CDR3 protein: CASSLREAQETQYF
D gene: TRBD2
J gene: TRBJ2-5
V gene: TRBV7-9
clone size: .

CDR3 protein: CASSSNRGRTYGYTF
D gene: TRBD1
J gene: TRBJ1-2
V gene: TRBV27
clone size: many

CDR3 protein: CASSLSGFSQPQHF
D gene: .
J gene: TRBJ1-5
V gene: TRBV7-8
clone size: many

CDR3 protein: CASSLVAGGMNTEAFF
D gene: .
J gene: TRBJ1-1
V gene: TRBV7-2
clone size: few

CDR3 protein: CASRLQGGGELFF
D gene: .
J gene: TRBJ2-2
V gene: TRBV6-1
clone size: few

CDR3 protein: CSAERTPAGTQYF
D gene: .
J gene: TRBJ2-5
V gene: TRBV20-1
clone size: many

CDR3 protein: CAWSSWTGQYF
D gene: .
J gene: TRBJ2-5
V gene: TRBV30
clone size: many

CDR3 protein: CASSQDISSYEQYF
D gene: .
J gene: TRBJ2-7
V gene: TRBV3-1
clone size: few

CDR3 protein: CASSLVLAGGDEQYF
D gene: TRBD2
J gene: TRBJ2-7
V gene: TRBV5-1
clone size: .

CDR3 protein: CASSLSRAKNIQYF
D gene: .
J gene: TRBJ2-4
V gene: TRBV2
clone size: .

CDR3 protein: CASILGLNTEAFF
D gene: .
J gene: TRBJ1-1
V gene: TRBV6-1
clone size: few

CDR3 protein: CASSQERTGGDEQFF
D gene: TRBD1
J gene: TRBJ2-1
V gene: TRBV3-1
clone size: .

CDR3 protein: CAISEWGQGEGQPQHF
D gene: TRBD1
J gene: TRBJ1-5
V gene: TRBV10-3
clone size: few

CDR3 protein: CASTYSGQGDQETQYF
D gene: TRBD1
J gene: TRBJ2-5
V gene: TRBV28
clone size: once

CDR3 protein: CASSLRGQVVTDTQYF
D gene: TRBD1
J gene: TRBJ2-3
V gene: TRBV5-8
clone size: .

CDR3 protein: CAWSEVDEQFF
D gene: .
J gene: TRBJ2-1
V gene: TRBV30
clone size: few

CDR3 protein: CASTMEASGANVLTF
D gene: .
J gene: TRBJ2-6
V gene: TRBV6-2/TRBV6-3
clone size: few

CDR3 protein: CASSPFTGYGYTF
D gene: .
J gene: TRBJ1-2
V gene: TRBV28
clone size: few

CDR3 protein: CASSLERTEYQETQYF
D gene: .
J gene: TRBJ2-5
V gene: TRBV7-6
clone size: few

CDR3 protein: CASRGQGYLEQYF
D gene: TRBD1
J gene: TRBJ2-7
V gene: TRBV2
clone size: many

CDR3 protein: CASSLGTSGGRQYF
D gene: TRBD2
J gene: TRBJ2-7
V gene: TRBV3-1
clone size: many

CDR3 protein: CASSLTSATSTDTQYF
D gene: .
J gene: TRBJ2-3
V gene: TRBV5-1
clone size: .

CDR3 protein: CASSLTSDSYNEQFF
D gene: TRBD2
J gene: TRBJ2-1
V gene: TRBV5-1
clone size: .

CDR3 protein: CATSRAGTGGMFYGYTF
D gene: TRBD1
J gene: TRBJ1-2
V gene: TRBV15
clone size: .

CDR3 protein: CASTGTGELFF
D gene: .
J gene: TRBJ2-2
V gene: TRBV7-8
clone size: many

CDR3 protein: CSVARGNKLLNYGYTF
D gene: .
J gene: TRBJ1-2
V gene: TRBV29-1
clone size: .

CDR3 protein: CASSLGGRIQNTGELFF
D gene: .
J gene: TRBJ2-2
V gene: TRBV11-2
clone size: .

CDR3 protein: CASSLDDEQYF
D gene: .
J gene: TRBJ2-7
V gene: TRBV5-1
clone size: few

CDR3 protein: CASSPLWNTGELFF
D gene: .
J gene: TRBJ2-2
V gene: TRBV12-3/TRBV12-4
clone size: many

CDR3 protein: CASSLEGARGANVLTF
D gene: TRBD1
J gene: TRBJ2-6
V gene: TRBV5-1
clone size: .

CDR3 protein: CASLGGGVTDTQYF
D gene: .
J gene: TRBJ2-3
V gene: TRBV6-1
clone size: .

CDR3 protein: CASTAAQGIQPQHF
D gene: .
J gene: TRBJ1-5
V gene: TRBV2
clone size: .

CDR3 protein: CASSHQTGASGELFF
D gene: TRBD1
J gene: TRBJ2-2
V gene: TRBV16
clone size: .

CDR3 protein: CASSLSRGNYNEQFF
D gene: .
J gene: TRBJ2-1
V gene: TRBV7-9
clone size: many

CDR3 protein: CASRSPQGRNEQFF
D gene: .
J gene: TRBJ2-1
V gene: TRBV28
clone size: few